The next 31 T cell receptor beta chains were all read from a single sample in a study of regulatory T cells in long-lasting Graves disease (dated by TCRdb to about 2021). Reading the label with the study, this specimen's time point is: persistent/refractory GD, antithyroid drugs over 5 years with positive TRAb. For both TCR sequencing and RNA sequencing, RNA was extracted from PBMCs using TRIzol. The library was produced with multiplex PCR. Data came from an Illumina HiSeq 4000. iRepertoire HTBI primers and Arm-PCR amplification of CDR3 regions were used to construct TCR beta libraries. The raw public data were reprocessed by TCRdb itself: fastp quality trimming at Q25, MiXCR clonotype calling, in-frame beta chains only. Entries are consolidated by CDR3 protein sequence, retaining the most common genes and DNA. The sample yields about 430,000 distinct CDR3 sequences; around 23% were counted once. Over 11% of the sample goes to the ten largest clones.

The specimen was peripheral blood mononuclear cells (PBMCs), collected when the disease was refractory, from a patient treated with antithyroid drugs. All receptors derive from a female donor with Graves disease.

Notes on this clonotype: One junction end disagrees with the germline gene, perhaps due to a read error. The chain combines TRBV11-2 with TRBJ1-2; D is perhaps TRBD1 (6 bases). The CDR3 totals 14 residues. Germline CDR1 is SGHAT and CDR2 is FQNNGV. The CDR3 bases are TGTGCCAGCAGCTTCACAGGGATGGACTATGGCTACGCCTTC. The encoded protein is CASSFTGMDYGYAF.

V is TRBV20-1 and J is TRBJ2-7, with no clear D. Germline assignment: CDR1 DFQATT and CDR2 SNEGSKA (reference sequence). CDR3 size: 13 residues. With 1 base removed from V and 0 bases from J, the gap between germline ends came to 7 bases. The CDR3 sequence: CSARVASSYEQYF. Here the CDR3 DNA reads TGCAGTGCTAGAGTTGCCAGCTCCTACGAGCAGTACTTC.

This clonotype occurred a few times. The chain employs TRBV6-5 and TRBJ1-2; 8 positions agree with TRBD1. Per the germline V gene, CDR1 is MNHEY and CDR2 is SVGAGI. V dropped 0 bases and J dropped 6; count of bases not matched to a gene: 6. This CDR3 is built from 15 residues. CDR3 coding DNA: TGTGCCAGCAGTTACTCGTCTCAGGGGGCCGATGGCTACACCTTC. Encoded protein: CASSYSSQGADGYTF.

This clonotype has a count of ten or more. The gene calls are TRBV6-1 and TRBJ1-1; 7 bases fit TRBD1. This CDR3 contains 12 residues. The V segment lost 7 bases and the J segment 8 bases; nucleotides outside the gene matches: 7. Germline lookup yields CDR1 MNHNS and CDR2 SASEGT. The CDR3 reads CASTYRGEEAFF. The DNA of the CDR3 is TGTGCCAGCACCTACAGGGGCGAGGAAGCTTTCTTT.

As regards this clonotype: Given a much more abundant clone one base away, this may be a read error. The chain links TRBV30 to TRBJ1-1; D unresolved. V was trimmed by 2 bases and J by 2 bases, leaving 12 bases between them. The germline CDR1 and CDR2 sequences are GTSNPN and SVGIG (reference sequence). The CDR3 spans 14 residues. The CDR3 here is CAWSTSGGNTEAFF. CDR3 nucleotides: TGTGCCTGGAGTACCTCCGGAGGAAACACTGAAGCTTTCTTT.

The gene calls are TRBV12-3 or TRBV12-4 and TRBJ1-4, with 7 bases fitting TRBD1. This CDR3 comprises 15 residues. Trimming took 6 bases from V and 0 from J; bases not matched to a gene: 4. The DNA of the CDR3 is TGTGCCAGCAGCAAGGGACAGTCAACTAATGAAAAACTGTTTTTT. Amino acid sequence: CASSKGQSTNEKLFF.

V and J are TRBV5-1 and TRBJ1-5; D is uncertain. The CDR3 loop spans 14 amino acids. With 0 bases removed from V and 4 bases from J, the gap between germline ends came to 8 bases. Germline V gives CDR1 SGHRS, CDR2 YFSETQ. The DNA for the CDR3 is TGCGCCAGCAGCTTGGGGGGTATGAATCAGCCCCAGCATTTT. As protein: CASSLGGMNQPQHF.

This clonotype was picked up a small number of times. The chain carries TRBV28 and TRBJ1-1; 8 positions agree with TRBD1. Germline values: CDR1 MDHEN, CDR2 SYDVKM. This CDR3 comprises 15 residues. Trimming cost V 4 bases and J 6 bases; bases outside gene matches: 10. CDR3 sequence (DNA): TGTGCCAGCAGTTCGCTGGACAGGGCCACCTCTGAAGCTTTCTTT. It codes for CASSSLDRATSEAFF.

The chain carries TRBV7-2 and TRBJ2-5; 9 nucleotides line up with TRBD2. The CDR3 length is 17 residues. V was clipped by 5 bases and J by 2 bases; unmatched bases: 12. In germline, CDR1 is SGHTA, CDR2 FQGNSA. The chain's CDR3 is CASSARLADLEQETQYF. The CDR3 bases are TGTGCCAGCAGCGCTCGACTAGCGGACCTCGAGCAAGAGACCCAGTACTTC.

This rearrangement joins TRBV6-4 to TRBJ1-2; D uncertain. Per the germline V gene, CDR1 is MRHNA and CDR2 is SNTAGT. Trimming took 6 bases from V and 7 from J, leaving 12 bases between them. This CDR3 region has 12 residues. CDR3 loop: CASRELGGGYTF. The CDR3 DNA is TGTGCCAGCAGAGAACTTGGCGGTGGCTACACCTTC.

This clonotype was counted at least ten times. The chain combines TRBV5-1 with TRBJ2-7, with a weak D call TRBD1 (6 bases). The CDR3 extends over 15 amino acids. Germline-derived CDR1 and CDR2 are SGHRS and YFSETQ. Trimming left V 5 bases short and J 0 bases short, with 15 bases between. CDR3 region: CASRIWGQSSYEQYF. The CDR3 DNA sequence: TGCGCCAGCAGGATATGGGGACAAAGCTCCTACGAGCAGTACTTC.

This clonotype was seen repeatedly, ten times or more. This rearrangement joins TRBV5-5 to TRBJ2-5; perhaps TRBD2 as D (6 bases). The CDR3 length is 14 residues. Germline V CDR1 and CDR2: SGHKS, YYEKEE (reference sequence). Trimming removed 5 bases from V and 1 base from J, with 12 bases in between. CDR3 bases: TGTGCCAGCAGTTCAGGGAGGTTCCAAGAGACCCAGTACTTC. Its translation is CASSSGRFQETQYF.

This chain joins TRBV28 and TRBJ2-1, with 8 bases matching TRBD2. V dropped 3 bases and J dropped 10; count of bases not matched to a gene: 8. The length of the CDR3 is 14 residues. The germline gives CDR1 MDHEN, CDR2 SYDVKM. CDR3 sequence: CASSFVREDWEQFF. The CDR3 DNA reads TGTGCCAGCAGTTTTGTGCGGGAGGATTGGGAGCAGTTCTTC.

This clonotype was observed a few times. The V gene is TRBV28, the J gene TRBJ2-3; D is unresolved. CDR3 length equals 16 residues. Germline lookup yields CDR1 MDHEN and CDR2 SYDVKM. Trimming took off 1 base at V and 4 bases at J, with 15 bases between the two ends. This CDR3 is CASSLLTIGAPDTQYF. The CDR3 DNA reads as TGTGCCAGCAGTTTATTGACGATTGGCGCCCCAGATACGCAGTATTTT.

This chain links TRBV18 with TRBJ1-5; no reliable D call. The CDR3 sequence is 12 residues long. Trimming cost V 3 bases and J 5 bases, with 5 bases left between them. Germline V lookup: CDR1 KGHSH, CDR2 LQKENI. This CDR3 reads CASSPKDQPQHF. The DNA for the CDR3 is TGTGCCAGCTCACCTAAAGATCAGCCCCAGCATTTT.

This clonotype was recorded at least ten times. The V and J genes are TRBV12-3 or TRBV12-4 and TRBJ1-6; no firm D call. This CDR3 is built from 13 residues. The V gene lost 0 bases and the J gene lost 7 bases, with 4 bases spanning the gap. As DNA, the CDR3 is TGTGCCAGCAGTTTAGCCGGGAATTCACCCCTCCACTTT. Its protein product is CASSLAGNSPLHF.

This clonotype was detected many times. CDR3: CASSLEASGGYEQYF. CDR3 sequence (DNA): TGTGCCAGCAGCTTAGAGGCTAGCGGAGGCTACGAGCAGTACTTC. This chain links TRBV13 with TRBJ2-7; the match to TRBD2 covers 7 bases. CDR3 length equals 15 residues. CDR1 and CDR2 from the germline V gene are PRHDT and FYEKMQ (reference sequence). The V segment lost 1 base and the J segment 3 bases; nucleotides outside the gene matches: 6.

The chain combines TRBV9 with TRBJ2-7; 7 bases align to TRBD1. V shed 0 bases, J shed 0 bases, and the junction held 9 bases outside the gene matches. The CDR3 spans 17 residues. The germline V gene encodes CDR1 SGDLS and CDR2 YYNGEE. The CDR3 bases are TGTGCCAGCAGCGTAGGTATAGGGGGCGCAACCTCCTACGAGCAGTACTTC. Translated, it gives CASSVGIGGATSYEQYF.

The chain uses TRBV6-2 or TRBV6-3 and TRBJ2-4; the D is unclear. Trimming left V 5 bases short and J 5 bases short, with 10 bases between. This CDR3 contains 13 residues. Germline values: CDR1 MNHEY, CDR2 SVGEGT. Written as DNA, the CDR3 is TGTGCCAGCAGTGAAATAGTGGAAAACATTCAGTACTTC. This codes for CASSEIVENIQYF.

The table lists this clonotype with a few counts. DNA of the CDR3: TGTGCCAGCAGCCAACGCGGGAGACAGAGCTCCTACGAGCAGTACTTC. Translating it yields CASSQRGRQSSYEQYF. This sequence joins TRBV3-1 and TRBJ2-7, with TRBD2 matching 7 bases. The CDR3 is 16 residues long. The germline CDR1 and CDR2 sequences are LGHDT and YNNKEL (reference sequence). V lost 2 bases, J lost 0 bases, and 7 bases stayed unmatched.

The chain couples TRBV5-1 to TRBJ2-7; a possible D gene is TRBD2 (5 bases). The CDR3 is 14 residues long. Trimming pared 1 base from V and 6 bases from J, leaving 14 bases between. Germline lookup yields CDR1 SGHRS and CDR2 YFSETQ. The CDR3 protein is CASSLSGYTSEQYF. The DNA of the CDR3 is TGCGCCAGCAGCTTGTCGGGATACACCTCCGAGCAGTACTTC.

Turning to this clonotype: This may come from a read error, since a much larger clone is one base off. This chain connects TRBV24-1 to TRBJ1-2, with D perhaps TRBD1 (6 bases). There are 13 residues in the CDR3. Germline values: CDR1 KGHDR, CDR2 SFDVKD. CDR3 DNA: TGTGCCGCCAGTGATGCGGACAGCTATGGCTACACCTTC. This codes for CAASDADSYGYTF.

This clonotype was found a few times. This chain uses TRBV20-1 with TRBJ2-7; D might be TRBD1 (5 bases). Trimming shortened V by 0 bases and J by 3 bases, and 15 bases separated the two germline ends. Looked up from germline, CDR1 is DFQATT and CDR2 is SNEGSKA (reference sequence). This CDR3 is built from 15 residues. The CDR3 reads CSARDYPGPLYEQYF. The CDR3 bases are TGCAGTGCTAGAGACTACCCAGGGCCCCTCTACGAGCAGTACTTC.

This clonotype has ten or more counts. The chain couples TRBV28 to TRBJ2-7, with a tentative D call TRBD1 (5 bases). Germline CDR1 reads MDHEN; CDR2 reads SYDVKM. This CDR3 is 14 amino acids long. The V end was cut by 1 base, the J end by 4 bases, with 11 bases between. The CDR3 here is CASSLSQGRYEQYF. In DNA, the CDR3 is TGTGCCAGCAGTTTATCCCAGGGCCGATACGAGCAGTACTTC. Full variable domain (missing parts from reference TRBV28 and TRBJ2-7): DVKVTQSSRYLVKRTGEKVFLECVQDMDHENMFWYRQDPGLGLRLIYFSYDVKMKEKGDIPEGYSVSREKKERFSLILESASTNQTSMYLCASSLSQGRYEQYFGPGTRLTVT.

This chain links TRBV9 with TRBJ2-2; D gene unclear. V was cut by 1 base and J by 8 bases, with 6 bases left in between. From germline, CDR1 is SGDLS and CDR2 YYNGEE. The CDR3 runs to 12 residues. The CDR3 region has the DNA TGTGCCAGCAGCGTAATCCGAGGGGAGCTGTTTTTT. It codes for CASSVIRGELFF.

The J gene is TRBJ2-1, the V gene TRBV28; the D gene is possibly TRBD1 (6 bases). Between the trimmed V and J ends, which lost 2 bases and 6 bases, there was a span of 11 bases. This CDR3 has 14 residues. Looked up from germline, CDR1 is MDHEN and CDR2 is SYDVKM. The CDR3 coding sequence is TGTGCCAGCAGTTTAACAGGGACGGGCAATGAGCAGTTCTTC. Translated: CASSLTGTGNEQFF.

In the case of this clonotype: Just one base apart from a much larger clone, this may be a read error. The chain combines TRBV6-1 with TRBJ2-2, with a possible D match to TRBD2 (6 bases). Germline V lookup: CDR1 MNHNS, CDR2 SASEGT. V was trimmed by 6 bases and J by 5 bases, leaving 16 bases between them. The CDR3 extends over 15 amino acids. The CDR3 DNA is TGTGCCAGCAGAAGGACTAACGGGTGGACCGGGGAGCTGTTTTTT. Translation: CASRRTNGWTGELFF.

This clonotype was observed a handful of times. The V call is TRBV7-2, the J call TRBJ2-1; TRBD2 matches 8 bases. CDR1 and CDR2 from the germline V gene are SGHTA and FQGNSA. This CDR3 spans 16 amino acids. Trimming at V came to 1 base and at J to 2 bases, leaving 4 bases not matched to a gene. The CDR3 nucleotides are TGTGCCAGCAGCTTAGTTAGCGGGGTCACCTACAATGAGCAGTTCTTC. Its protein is CASSLVSGVTYNEQFF.

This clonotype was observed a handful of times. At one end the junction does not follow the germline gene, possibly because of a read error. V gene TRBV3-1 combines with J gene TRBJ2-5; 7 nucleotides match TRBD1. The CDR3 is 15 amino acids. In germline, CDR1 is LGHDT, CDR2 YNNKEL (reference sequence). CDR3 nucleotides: TGTGCCGGCAGACCAGATTACAGGGGACAAGAGACCCAGTACTTC. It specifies CAGRPDYRGQETQYF.

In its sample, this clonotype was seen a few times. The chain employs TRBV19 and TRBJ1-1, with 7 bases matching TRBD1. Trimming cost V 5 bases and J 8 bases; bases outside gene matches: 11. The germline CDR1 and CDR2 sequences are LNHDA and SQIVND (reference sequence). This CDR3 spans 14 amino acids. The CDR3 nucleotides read TGTGCCAGTAGTCCCTCCAATCCGACAGGGGAAGCTTTCTTT. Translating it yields CASSPSNPTGEAFF.

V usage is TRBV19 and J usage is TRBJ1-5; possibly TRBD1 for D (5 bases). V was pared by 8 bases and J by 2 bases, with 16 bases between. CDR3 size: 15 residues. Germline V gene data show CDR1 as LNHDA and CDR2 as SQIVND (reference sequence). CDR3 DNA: TGTGCCAGTGGATTTCGGGGGGGTCGCAATCAGCCCCAGCATTTT. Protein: CASGFRGGRNQPQHF.